This TCR beta chain was recorded in a study of shared clonotypes between healthy human individuals. The material for each subset, its genomic DNA, was split evenly across several immunoSEQ plates. TCRdb keeps only in-frame clones here, not all; method: immunoSEQ multiplex PCR. The sample includes about 2.3 million clones, roughly 92% of them seen just once. The sequenced material came from naive CD4+ T cells from PBMCs. Subset defined: CD45RA+ positively selected. This receptor was obtained from a man between 18 and 35 years old in good health. Some clones in this sample may be carry-over from other donors' samples.

This CDR3 is CASSGGDRWYTGELFF. Written as DNA, the CDR3 is TGTGCCAGCAGTGGGGGGGACAGGTGGTACACCGGGGAGCTGTTTTTT. The genes are TRBV6-1 and TRBJ2-2; 8 bases match TRBD1. Trimming took 4 bases from V and 3 from J; bases not matched to a gene: 7. The V gene's germline CDR1 is MNHNS and CDR2 SASEGT. The CDR3 spans 16 residues.